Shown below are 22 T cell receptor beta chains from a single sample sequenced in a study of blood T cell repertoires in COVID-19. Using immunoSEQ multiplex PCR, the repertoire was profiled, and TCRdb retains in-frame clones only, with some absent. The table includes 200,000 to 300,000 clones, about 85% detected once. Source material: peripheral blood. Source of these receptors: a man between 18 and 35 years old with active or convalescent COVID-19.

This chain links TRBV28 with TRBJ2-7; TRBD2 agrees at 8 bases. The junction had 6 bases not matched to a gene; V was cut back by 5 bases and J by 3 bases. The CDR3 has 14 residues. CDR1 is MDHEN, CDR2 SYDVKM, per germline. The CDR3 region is CASSVSGGVYEQYF. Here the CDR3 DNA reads TGTGCCAGCAGTGTATCCGGGGGGGTCTACGAGCAGTACTTC.

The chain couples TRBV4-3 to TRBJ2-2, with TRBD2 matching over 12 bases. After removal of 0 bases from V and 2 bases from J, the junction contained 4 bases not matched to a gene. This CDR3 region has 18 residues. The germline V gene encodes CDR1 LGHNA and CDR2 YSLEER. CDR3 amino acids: CASSQDLTSGGNTGELFF. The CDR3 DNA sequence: TGCGCCAGCAGCCAAGATCTGACTAGCGGGGGTAACACCGGGGAGCTGTTTTTT.

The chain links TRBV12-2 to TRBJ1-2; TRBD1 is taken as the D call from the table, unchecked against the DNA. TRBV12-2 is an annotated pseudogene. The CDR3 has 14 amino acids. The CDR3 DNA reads TGTGCAAGTCGCCCAGGGGGCGTGTGTAATGGCTACACCTTC. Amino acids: CASRPGGVCNGYTF.

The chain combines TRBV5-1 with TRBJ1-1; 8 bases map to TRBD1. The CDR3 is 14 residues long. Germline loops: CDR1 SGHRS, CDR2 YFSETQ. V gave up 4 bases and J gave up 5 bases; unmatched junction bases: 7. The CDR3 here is CASSGQGGETEAFF. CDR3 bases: TGCGCCAGCAGCGGACAGGGCGGGGAGACTGAAGCTTTCTTT.

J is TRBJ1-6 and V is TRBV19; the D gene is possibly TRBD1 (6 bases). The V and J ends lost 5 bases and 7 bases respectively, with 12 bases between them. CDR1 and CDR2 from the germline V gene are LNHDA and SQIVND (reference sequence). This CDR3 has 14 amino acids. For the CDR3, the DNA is TGTGCCAGTAGTGATCGTCAGGGGAATTCACCCCTCCACTTT. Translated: CASSDRQGNSPLHF.

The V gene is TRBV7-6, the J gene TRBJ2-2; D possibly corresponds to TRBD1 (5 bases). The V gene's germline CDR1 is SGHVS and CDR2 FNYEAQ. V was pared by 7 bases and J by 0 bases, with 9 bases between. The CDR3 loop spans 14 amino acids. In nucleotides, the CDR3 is TGTGCCAGCACCGCGACAGCGAACACCGGGGAGCTGTTTTTT. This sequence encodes CASTATANTGELFF.

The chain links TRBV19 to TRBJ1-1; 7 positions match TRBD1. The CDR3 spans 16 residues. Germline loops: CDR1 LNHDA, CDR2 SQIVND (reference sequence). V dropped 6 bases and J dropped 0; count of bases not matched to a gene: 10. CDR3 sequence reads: CASRRVGGQMNTEAFF. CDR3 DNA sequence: TGTGCCAGTAGGAGGGTTGGGGGACAGATGAACACTGAAGCTTTCTTT.

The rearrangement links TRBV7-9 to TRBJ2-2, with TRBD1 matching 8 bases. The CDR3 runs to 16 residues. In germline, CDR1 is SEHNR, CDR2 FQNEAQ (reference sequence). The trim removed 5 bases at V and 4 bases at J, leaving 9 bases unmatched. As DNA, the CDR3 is TGTGCCAGCAGCCTATACGGGACAGGATTCACCGGGGAGCTGTTTTTT. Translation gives CASSLYGTGFTGELFF.

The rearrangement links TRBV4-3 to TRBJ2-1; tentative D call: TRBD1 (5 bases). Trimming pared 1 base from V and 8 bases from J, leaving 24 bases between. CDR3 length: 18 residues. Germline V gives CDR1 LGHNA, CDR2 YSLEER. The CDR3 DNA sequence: TGCGCCAGCAGCCAAGCCCAGGTCAGGGTCGGTTACTTCGATGAGCAGTTCTTC. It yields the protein CASSQAQVRVGYFDEQFF.

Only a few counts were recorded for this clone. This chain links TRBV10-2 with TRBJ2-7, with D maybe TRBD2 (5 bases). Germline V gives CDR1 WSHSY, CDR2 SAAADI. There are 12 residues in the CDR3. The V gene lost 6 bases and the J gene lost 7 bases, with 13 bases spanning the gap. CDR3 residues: CASRGKTGEQYF. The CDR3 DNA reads TGCGCCAGCAGAGGGAAAACGGGGGAGCAGTACTTC.

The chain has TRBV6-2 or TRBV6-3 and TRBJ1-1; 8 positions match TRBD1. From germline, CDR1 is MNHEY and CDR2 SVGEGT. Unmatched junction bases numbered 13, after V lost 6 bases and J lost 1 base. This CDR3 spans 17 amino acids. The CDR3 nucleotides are TGTGCCAGCAGCCCTGGACAGGGTGGACGGAAGAACACTGAAGCTTTCTTT. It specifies CASSPGQGGRKNTEAFF.

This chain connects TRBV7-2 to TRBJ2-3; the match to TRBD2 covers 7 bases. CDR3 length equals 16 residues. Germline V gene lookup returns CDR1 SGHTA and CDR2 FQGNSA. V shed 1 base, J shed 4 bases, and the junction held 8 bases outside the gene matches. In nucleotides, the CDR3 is TGTGCCAGCAGCTTAGGCCTCCTAGCGGTCGCAGATACGCAGTATTTT. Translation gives CASSLGLLAVADTQYF.

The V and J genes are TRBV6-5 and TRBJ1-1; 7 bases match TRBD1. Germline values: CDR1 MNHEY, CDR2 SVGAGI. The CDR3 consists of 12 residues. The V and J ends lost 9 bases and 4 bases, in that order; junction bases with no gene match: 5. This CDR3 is CASTGVGTEAFF. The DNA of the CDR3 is TGTGCCAGTACAGGGGTAGGCACTGAAGCTTTCTTT.

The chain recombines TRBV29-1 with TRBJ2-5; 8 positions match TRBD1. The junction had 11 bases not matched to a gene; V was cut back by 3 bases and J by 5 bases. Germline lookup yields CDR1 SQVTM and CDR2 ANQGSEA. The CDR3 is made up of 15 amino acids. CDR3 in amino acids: CSVEGKQGVGETQYF. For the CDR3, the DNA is TGCAGCGTTGAGGGGAAACAGGGGGTAGGGGAGACCCAGTACTTC.

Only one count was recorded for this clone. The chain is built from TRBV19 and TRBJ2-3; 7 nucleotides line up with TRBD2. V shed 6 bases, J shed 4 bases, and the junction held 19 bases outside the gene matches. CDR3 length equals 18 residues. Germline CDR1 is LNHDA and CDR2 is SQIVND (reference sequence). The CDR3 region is CASSRAGQAGIRADTQYF. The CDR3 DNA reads TGTGCCAGTAGCAGGGCGGGCCAAGCGGGGATCAGGGCAGATACGCAGTATTTT.

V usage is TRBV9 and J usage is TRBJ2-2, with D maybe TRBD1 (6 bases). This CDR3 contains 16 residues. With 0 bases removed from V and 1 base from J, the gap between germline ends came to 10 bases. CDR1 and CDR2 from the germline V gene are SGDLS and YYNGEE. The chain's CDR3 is CASSVARTVNTGELFF. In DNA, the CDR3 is TGTGCCAGCAGCGTAGCTAGGACAGTGAACACCGGGGAGCTGTTTTTT.

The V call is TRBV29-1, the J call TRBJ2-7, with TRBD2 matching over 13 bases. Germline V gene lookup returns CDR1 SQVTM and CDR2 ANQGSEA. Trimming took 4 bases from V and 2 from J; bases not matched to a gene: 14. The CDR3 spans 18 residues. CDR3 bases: TGCAGCGTTGTTTGGGGCAGCGGGACTAGCGGGACCACCTACGAGCAGTACTTC. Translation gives CSVVWGSGTSGTTYEQYF.

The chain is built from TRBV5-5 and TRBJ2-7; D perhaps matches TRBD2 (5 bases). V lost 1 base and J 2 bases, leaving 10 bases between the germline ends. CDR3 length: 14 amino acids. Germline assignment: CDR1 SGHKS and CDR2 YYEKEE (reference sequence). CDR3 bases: TGTGCCAGCAGCTTGTTTGGGGAGACCTACGAGCAGTACTTC. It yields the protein CASSLFGETYEQYF.

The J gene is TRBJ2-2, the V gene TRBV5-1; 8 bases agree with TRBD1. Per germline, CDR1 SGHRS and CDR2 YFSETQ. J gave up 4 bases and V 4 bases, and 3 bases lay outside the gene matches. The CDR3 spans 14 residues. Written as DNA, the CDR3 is TGCGCCAGCAGCGGAACAGGGGGCACCGGGGAGCTGTTTTTT. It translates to CASSGTGGTGELFF. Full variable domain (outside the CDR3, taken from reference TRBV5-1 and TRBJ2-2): KAGVTQTPRYLIKTRGQQVTLSCSPISGHRSVSWYQQTPGQGLQFLFEYFSETQRNKGNFPGRFSGRQFSNSRSEMNVSTLELGDSALYLCASSGTGGTGELFFGEGSRLTVL.

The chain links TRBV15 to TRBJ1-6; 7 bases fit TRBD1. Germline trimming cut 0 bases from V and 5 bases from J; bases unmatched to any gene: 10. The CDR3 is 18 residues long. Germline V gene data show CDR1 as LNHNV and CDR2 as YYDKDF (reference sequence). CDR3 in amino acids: CATSRDGSGTANNSPLHF. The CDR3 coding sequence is TGTGCCACCAGCAGAGATGGTTCGGGGACAGCCAATAATTCACCCCTCCACTTT.

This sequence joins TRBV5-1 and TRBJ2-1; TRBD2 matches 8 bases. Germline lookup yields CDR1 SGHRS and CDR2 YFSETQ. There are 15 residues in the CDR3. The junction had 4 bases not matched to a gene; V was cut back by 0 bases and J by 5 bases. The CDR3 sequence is CASSLAGGMNNEQFF. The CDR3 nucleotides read TGCGCCAGCAGCTTGGCGGGAGGGATGAACAATGAGCAGTTCTTC.

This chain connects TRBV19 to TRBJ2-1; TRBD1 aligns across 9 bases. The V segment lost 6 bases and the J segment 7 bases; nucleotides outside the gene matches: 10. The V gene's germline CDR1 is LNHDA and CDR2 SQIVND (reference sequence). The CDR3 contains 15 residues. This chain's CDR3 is CASSTTGTGPNEQFF. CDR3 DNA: TGTGCCAGTAGCACGACCGGGACAGGGCCTAATGAGCAGTTCTTC.